The 2 T cell receptor beta chains listed next were all sequenced from one sample in a study of naive and memory T cell subsets. TCR cDNA received a 3' ligated oligonucleotide that carried a UMI. Ligated cDNA underwent four rounds of PCR with nested alpha and beta constant region primers and SP2. MiXCR, run by TCRdb on the 5' RACE reads, gives a single entry per CDR3 protein. The sample yields around 56,000 distinct CDR3 sequences, roughly 7.5% seen once. The receptors derive from a female donor in good health.

This clonotype was recorded many times. The chain couples TRBV29-1 to TRBJ2-7, with 7 positions matching TRBD1. The CDR3 runs to 11 residues. The V and J ends lost 6 bases and 4 bases, in that order; junction bases with no gene match: 3. Germline-derived CDR1 and CDR2 are SQVTM and ANQGSEA. Here the CDR3 reads CSVEQGYEQYF. The CDR3 DNA reads as TGCAGCGTCGAACAGGGGTACGAGCAGTACTTC.

This clonotype has a handful of counts. The gene calls are TRBV9 and TRBJ1-4; D ambiguous. The germline V gene encodes CDR1 SGDLS and CDR2 YYNGEE. Trimming cost V 0 bases and J 2 bases, with 17 bases left between them. The CDR3 loop spans 18 amino acids. CDR3 region: CASSVEGLSGSTNEKLFF. CDR3 coding DNA: TGTGCCAGCAGCGTAGAGGGTTTGAGTGGATCCACTAATGAAAAACTGTTTTTT.